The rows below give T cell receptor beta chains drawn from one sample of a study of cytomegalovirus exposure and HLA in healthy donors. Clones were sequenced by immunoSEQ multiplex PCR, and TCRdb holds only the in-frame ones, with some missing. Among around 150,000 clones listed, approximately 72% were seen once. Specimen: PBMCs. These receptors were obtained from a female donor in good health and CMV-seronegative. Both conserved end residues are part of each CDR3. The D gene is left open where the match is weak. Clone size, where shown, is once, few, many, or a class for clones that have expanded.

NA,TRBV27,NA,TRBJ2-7,TGTGCCAGCAGTTATGGGCAGTTCCCCTCCTACGAGCAGTACTTC,CASSYGQFPSYEQYF
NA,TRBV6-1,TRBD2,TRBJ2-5,TGTGCCAGCAGTGAAGGAGATCGGGCTAGCGGCCCCGGGACCCAGTACTTC,CASSEGDRASGPGTQYF
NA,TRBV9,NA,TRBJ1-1,TGTGCCCAAGGAGGGAACACTGAAGCTTTCTTT,CAQGGNTEAFF
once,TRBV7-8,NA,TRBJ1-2,TGTGCCAGCAGCTCCTGGACAGCCTATGGCTACACCTTC,CASSSWTAYGYTF
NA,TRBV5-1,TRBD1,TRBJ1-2,TGCGCCAGCAGCTTTGAGACAGGGTATGGCTACACCTTC,CASSFETGYGYTF
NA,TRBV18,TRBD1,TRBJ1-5,TGTGCCAGCTCATACGGACAGGGGGACCAGCCCCAGCATTTT,CASSYGQGDQPQHF
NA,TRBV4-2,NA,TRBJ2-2,TGTGCCAGCAGCCAAAGGATGGCGGGGAACACCGGGGAGCTGTTTTTT,CASSQRMAGNTGELFF
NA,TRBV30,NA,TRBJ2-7,TGTGCCTGGAGTATCCTCCGCGGGGTCTACGAGCAGTACTTC,CAWSILRGVYEQYF
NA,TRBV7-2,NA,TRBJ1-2,TGTGCCAGCAGCTTGACCAGAGGCGGCTACACCTTC,CASSLTRGGYTF
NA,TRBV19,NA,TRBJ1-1,TGTGCCAGTAGTATAGTTGACAGCTTGAACACTGAAGCTTTCTTT,CASSIVDSLNTEAFF
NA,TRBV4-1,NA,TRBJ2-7,TGCGCCAGCAGCCCCAACAGGGACCCCGGCTACGAGCAGTACTTC,CASSPNRDPGYEQYF
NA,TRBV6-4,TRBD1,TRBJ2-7,TGTGCCAGCAGTAGACAGGGGACGCTCCCTACTGCCTACGAGCAGTACTTC,CASSRQGTLPTAYEQYF
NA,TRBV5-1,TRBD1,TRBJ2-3,TGCGCCAGCAGCAGAGGGACAGCCCGGGCGATCACAGATACGCAGTATTTT,CASSRGTARAITDTQYF
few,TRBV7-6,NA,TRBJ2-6,TGTGCCAGCAGCGCGGGTGGGGCTGGGGCCAACGTCCTGACTTTC,CASSAGGAGANVLTF
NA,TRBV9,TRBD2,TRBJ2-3,TGTGCCAGCAGCGTACCTAGCGGGAGAGGTGGCGCAGATACGCAGTATTTT,CASSVPSGRGGADTQYF